The 2 T cell receptor beta chains below come from one sample, sequenced in a study of blood T cells in healthy people across ages. Using a J-beta primer mix together with a sample-barcoded 5' primer, a second PCR was run for about 6 to 12 cycles. TCRdb itself ran the 5' RACE reads through MiXCR, one entry per CDR3 protein. The sample carries roughly 1,100,000 distinct CDR3 sequences, approximately 25% recorded once. Another study also made use of these data, one on T cells of mothers and their children.

The sequenced sample was blood. The receptors shown here come from a girl aged 2-10 years in good health.

The chain links TRBV10-3 to TRBJ1-1, with unresolved D. Germline lookup yields CDR1 ENHRY and CDR2 SYGVKD. CDR3 length: 16 amino acids. The ends were cut back, 4 bases at V and 2 bases at J, with 17 bases in the middle. The CDR3 bases are TGTGCCATCAGTGTTACGAGACTAGGGAAAAACACTGAAGCTTTCTTT. Protein: CAISVTRLGKNTEAFF.

The V gene is TRBV12-3 or TRBV12-4, the J gene TRBJ2-5; D is unclear. The CDR3 has 13 amino acids. V was pared by 6 bases and J by 7 bases, with 15 bases between. In DNA form, the CDR3 reads TGTGCCAGCAGACCAGGCCCGGAAGCGACCCAGTACTTC. This encodes CASRPGPEATQYF.